A selection of T cell receptor beta chains follows, all from one sample in a study of blood T cell repertoires in COVID-19. Measured with immunoSEQ multiplex PCR; TCRdb has only the in-frame clones, and not every one. The sample gives under 450,000 clones, roughly nine tenths of which show up once; 0.8% to 0.9% is in the top ten. Sequenced input: PBMCs or T cells enriched from blood (not recorded which). The receptors originated from a woman between 40 and 55 years old who had been exposed to COVID-19. CDR3s include the opening cysteine and the closing phenylalanine or tryptophan. The D gene is left open where the match is weak. Expanded clones get a size class; other rows say once, few or many, or leave the size out.

>TRBJ2-1|.|TRBV6-5|once
TGTGCCAGTCTAAAGGGGGCGGGATACTACAATGAGCAGTTCTTC
CASLKGAGYYNEQFF
>TRBJ1-2|.|TRBV2|.
TGTGCCAGCAGTGAATTAGCAGGGGACTATGGCTACACCTTC
CASSELAGDYGYTF
>TRBJ1-2|.|TRBV24-1|.
TGTGCCACCAGTCCGGGGGGCTATGGCTACACCTTC
CATSPGGYGYTF
>TRBJ1-4|.|TRBV11-2|.
TGTGCCAGCAGCTTACAGGTCTATGAAAAACTGTTTTTT
CASSLQVYEKLFF
>TRBJ2-1|TRBD2|TRBV6-6|.
TGTGCCAGCAGGCGACTAGCGGTCCCGAGCTCCTACAATGAGCAGTTCTTC
CASRRLAVPSSYNEQFF
>TRBJ2-5|.|TRBV25-1|.
TGTGCCAGCAGTGAATTGGGAGGAGCGCAGACCCAGTACTTC
CASSELGGAQTQYF
>TRBJ1-1|.|TRBV5-1|.
TGCGCCAGCAGCATAGAGCTGACAGGAAACACTGAAGCTTTCTTT
CASSIELTGNTEAFF
>TRBJ2-7|.|TRBV6-5|.
TGTGCCAGCAGGAGGGCCGGGACTGCCCCCTACGAGCAGTACTTC
CASRRAGTAPYEQYF
>TRBJ1-1|.|TRBV24-1|once
TGTGCCACCAGTGATTTTCAGGGGCAAGCTTTCTTT
CATSDFQGQAFF
>TRBJ2-3|.|TRBV15|.
TGTGCCACCAGCAGAGACCCAGGGTGGAGTACAGATACGCAGTATTTT
CATSRDPGWSTDTQYF
>TRBJ1-2|.|TRBV4-1|.
TGCGCCAGCAGCCACCCCGCGACGGGGGTGGGCTATGGCTACACCTTC
CASSHPATGVGYGYTF
>TRBJ1-1|.|TRBV6-2/TRBV6-3|.
TGTGCCAGCAGTTACTCGATTAGGGGATCCACTGAAGCTTTCTTT
CASSYSIRGSTEAFF
>TRBJ2-1|.|TRBV28|.
TGTGCCAGCCTATCCGGGACAAGCGGTGAGCAGTTCTTC
CASLSGTSGEQFF
>TRBJ2-5|.|TRBV30|.
TGTGCCTGGACAGGGGAAGAGACCCAGTACTTC
CAWTGEETQYF
>TRBJ2-7|.|TRBV11-3|.
TGTGCCAGCAGCTTAGTAGCGTGGGAGCAGTACTTC
CASSLVAWEQYF
>TRBJ2-2|.|TRBV2|.
TGTGCCAGCAGGCCCGGGACTCCAAACACCGGGGAGCTGTTTTTT
CASRPGTPNTGELFF
>TRBJ1-1|.|TRBV10-3|once
TGTGCCATCAAGAGGGATTCGACGAACACTGAAGCTTTCTTT
CAIKRDSTNTEAFF
>TRBJ1-5|.|TRBV30|.
TGTGCCTGGCGAGGACAGCCTAATCAGCCCCAGCATTTT
CAWRGQPNQPQHF
>TRBJ2-2|.|TRBV2|.
TGTGCCAGCAGTGAACAGAGGGTCGGGGAGCTGTTTTTT
CASSEQRVGELFF
>TRBJ2-2|TRBD2|TRBV4-1|.
TGCGCCAGCACCCTTCAAGCGGGAGGGGGAGCCGGGGAGCTGTTTTTT
CASTLQAGGGAGELFF
>TRBJ2-7|.|TRBV3-1/TRBV3-2|.
TGTGCCAGCAGCCAAGAAGAAAGGGGTGAGCAGTACTTC
CASSQEERGEQYF
>TRBJ1-2|.|TRBV2|once
TGTGCCAGCCCAGGGGTAAGGGGCTACACCTTC
CASPGVRGYTF
>TRBJ1-1|TRBD1|TRBV2|.
TGTGCCAGCAGTTTATCAGGACAGGCGAACACTGAAGCTTTCTTT
CASSLSGQANTEAFF
>TRBJ1-6|.|TRBV12-5|.
TGTGCTAGTGGTCCCAGTCTTCAGTCACCCCTCCACTTT
CASGPSLQSPLHF
>TRBJ2-3|.|TRBV9|once
TGTGCCAGCAGCGTCATAGGGACTCCTTCTAGCACAGATACGCAGTATTTT
CASSVIGTPSSTDTQYF
>TRBJ1-5|TRBD1|TRBV28|.
TGTGCCAGCGCTTCCGGGACAGGGGGCAATCAGCCCCAGCATTTT
CASASGTGGNQPQHF
>TRBJ2-5|TRBD2|TRBV27|.
TGTGCCAGCAGTTTATCTCCCCAGGGGCGCGGGGGGCCTCCTCTGTACTTC
CASSLSPQGRGGPPLYF
>TRBJ1-2|.|TRBV7-9|.
TGTGCCAGCAGCTTAGGTGCTGCGGGCTACACCTTC
CASSLGAAGYTF
>TRBJ1-2|.|TRBV29-1|.
TGCAGCGTTGAAGGGCCGGGTACAAGTGGCTACACCTTC
CSVEGPGTSGYTF
>TRBJ2-1|.|TRBV5-5|.
TGTGCCAGCAGCTTAGCGAATGAGCAGTTCTTC
CASSLANEQFF
>TRBJ1-2|.|TRBV19|.
TGTGCCAGTAAAGGGGCGGGGGCCCCCTTCTATGGCTACACCTTC
CASKGAGAPFYGYTF
>TRBJ2-7|.|TRBV6-2/TRBV6-3|.
TGTGCCAGCAGCGCACAGGGGAGGCGTTTCTACGAGCAGTACTTC
CASSAQGRRFYEQYF
>TRBJ1-4|TRBD1|TRBV30|.
TGTGCCTGTTCTAGTCCGGGACAGGGGACTGAAAAACTGTTTTTT
CACSSPGQGTEKLFF
>TRBJ1-5|.|TRBV12-5|.
TGTGCTAGTGGGACTTCTAGTAGCAATCAGCCCCAGCATTTT
CASGTSSSNQPQHF
>TRBJ1-2|TRBD1|TRBV7-9|.
TGTGCCAGCAGCCCTTGGGCAGGGGGTAGGGGTGGCTACACCTTC
CASSPWAGGRGGYTF
>TRBJ1-1|TRBD1|TRBV5-8|once
TGTGCCAGCAGCTTCCTCGACAGGGGTAAAGAAGCTTTCTTT
CASSFLDRGKEAFF
>TRBJ2-7|.|TRBV30|.
TGTGCCTGGAACATGCAGGGGTTCGGCGGGCAGTACTTC
CAWNMQGFGGQYF
>TRBJ2-5|TRBD2|TRBV30|.
TGTGCCTGGAGTTTACGGGGGGGCCAGGGAGAGACCCAGTACTTC
CAWSLRGGQGETQYF
>TRBJ2-3|TRBD2|TRBV30|.
TGTGCCTGGAAGAGTGCTGGGTCTAGCGGGAGATATACGCAGTATTTT
CAWKSAGSSGRYTQYF
>TRBJ2-7|.|TRBV18|.
TGTGCCAGCTCACCGGTCAGCTCCTACGAGCAGTACTTC
CASSPVSSYEQYF
>TRBJ1-3|.|TRBV5-6|.
TGTGCCAGCAGCATACGGGACACTGGAAACACCATATATTTT
CASSIRDTGNTIYF